The text below deals with one T cell receptor (beta chain). What it recognizes is unknown. As for treatment: approximately 10-day PBMC culture with coronavirus spike peptide pools or control peptides (ViraFEST assay). After 10 days of culture, CD4+ T cells were negatively selected. This entry belongs to a study of vaccination and CD4 T cells after COVID-19. Study information: PCR on nasal swabs identified SARS-CoV-2 in convalescent patients, of whom roughly 10 were mild and one severe. In the control cultures, a CEFX pool, an HIV-1 Nef pool, or no peptide was supplied.

The Oncomine TCR Beta short-read assay sequenced DNA from cultured CD4+ T cells. TCRdb analysed the PCR reads with MiXCR anew, one entry per CDR3 protein. The profile covers about 10,000 distinct CDR3 sequences, with around 55% appearing a single time and more than 15% taken by the ten largest. Findings of the study overall: Reactive clone data from convalescent patients indicated a median of roughly 90% appearing only post-vaccination.

Trimming pared 4 bases from V and 8 bases from J, leaving 9 bases between. Germline V lookup: CDR1 SQVTM, CDR2 ANQGSEA. The CDR3 has 11 amino acids. Sequenced material: CD4+ T cells from blood, cultured in vitro. The receptor comes from a human donor who had recovered from COVID-19. The rearrangement uses TRBV29-1 and TRBJ2-4; D unclear. CDR3 residues: CSVVDGDIQYF. In nucleotides, the CDR3 is TGCAGCGTTGTGGATGGGGACATTCAGTACTTC.